Listed here are 6 T cell receptor beta chains from one sample, sequenced in a study of T cell responses to AZD1222 COVID-19 vaccine. Sequencing used immunoSEQ multiplex PCR; TCRdb keeps in-frame clones, though not all of them. Of about 180,000 clones listed, around nine tenths are singletons. The sequencing here drew on peripheral blood, taken on day 0 of AZD1222 vaccination. The receptors stem from an adult in good health.

The J gene is TRBJ1-2, the V gene TRBV19, with unresolved D. CDR1 is LNHDA and CDR2 is SQIVND in the germline V gene (reference sequence). V gave up 4 bases and J gave up 8 bases, with 11 bases separating them. The CDR3 has 12 residues. The CDR3: CASSRAAGGYTF. The CDR3 nucleotides read TGTGCCAGTAGTAGAGCCGCTGGAGGCTACACCTTC.

The chain combines TRBV6-5 with TRBJ2-1; the D gene is possibly TRBD2 (5 bases). V shed 7 bases and J shed 2 bases, with 15 bases lying between them. This CDR3 contains 15 residues. Germline CDR1 and CDR2: MNHEY and SVGAGI. CDR3 sequence (DNA): TGTGCCAGCACCAGGAACGGGATCGCCTACAATGAGCAGTTCTTC. Its protein product is CASTRNGIAYNEQFF.

The genes are TRBV24-1 and TRBJ2-3; D gene ambiguous. CDR1 is KGHDR, CDR2 SFDVKD, per germline. V was shortened by 4 bases and J by 2 bases, with 18 bases between the two germline ends. The CDR3 covers 17 residues. CDR3 coding DNA: TGTGCCACCAGTGACCCCCTTAAAGGTACTTCCACAGATACGCAGTATTTT. Amino acid sequence: CATSDPLKGTSTDTQYF.

This clone was seen only once. The chain joins TRBV14 to TRBJ1-1; D uncertain. Trimming stripped 5 bases from V and 6 bases from J, with 13 bases between. The CDR3 runs to 13 residues. Germline loops: CDR1 SGHDN, CDR2 FVKESK. The DNA for the CDR3 is TGTGCCAGCAGCGGTCGGCGGTGGGCTGAAGCTTTCTTT. Amino acid sequence: CASSGRRWAEAFF.

The table lists this clone with a few counts. The CDR3 nucleotides are TGTGCCAGCAGACAACCGGGACTAGCGGCCGAGCAGTACTTC. As protein: CASRQPGLAAEQYF. The V gene is TRBV6-5, the J gene TRBJ2-7, with 11 positions matching TRBD2. V was clipped by 6 bases and J by 6 bases; unmatched bases: 7. The germline CDR1 and CDR2 sequences are MNHEY and SVGAGI. The CDR3 spans 14 residues.

This clone was seen a few times. This chain joins TRBV6-1 and TRBJ2-3; 11 bases align to TRBD2. V shed 4 bases, J shed 4 bases, and the junction held 10 bases outside the gene matches. Germline V gene lookup returns CDR1 MNHNS and CDR2 SASEGT. This CDR3 region has 17 residues. CDR3 sequence: CASSGPGVAGGPDTQYF. DNA for the CDR3: TGTGCCAGCAGTGGCCCCGGGGTAGCGGGGGGGCCAGATACGCAGTATTTT.